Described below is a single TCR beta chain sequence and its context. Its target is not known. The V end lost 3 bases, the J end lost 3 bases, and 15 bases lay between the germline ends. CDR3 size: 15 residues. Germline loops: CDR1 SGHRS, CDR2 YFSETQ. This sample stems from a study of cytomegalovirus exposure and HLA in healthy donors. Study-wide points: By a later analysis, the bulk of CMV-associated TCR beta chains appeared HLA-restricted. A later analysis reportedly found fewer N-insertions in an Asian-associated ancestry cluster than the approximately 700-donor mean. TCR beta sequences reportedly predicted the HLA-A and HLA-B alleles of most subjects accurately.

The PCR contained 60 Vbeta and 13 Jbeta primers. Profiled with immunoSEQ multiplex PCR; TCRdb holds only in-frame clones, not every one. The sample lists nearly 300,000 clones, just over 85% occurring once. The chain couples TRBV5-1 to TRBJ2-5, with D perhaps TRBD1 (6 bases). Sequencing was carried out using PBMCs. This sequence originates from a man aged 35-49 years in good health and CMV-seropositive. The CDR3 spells CASSSLRQAKETQYF. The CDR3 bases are TGCGCCAGCAGCTCTCTCCGACAGGCAAAAGAGACCCAGTACTTC. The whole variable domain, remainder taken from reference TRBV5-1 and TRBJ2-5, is KAGVTQTPRYLIKTRGQQVTLSCSPISGHRSVSWYQQTPGQGLQFLFEYFSETQRNKGNFPGRFSGRQFSNSRSEMNVSTLELGDSALYLCASSSLRQAKETQYFGPGTRLLVL.